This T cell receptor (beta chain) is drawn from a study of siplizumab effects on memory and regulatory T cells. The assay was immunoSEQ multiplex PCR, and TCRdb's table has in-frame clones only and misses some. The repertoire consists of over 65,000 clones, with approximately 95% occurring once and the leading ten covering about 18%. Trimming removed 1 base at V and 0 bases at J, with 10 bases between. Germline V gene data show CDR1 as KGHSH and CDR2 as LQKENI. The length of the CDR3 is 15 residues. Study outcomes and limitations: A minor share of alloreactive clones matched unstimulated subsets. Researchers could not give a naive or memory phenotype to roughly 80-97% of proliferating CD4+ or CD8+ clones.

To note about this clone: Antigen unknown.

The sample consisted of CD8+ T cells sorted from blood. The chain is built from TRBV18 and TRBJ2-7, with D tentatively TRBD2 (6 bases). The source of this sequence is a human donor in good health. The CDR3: CASSPRRGSSYEQYF. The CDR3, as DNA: TGTGCCAGCTCACCACGGAGGGGAAGCTCCTACGAGCAGTACTTC.